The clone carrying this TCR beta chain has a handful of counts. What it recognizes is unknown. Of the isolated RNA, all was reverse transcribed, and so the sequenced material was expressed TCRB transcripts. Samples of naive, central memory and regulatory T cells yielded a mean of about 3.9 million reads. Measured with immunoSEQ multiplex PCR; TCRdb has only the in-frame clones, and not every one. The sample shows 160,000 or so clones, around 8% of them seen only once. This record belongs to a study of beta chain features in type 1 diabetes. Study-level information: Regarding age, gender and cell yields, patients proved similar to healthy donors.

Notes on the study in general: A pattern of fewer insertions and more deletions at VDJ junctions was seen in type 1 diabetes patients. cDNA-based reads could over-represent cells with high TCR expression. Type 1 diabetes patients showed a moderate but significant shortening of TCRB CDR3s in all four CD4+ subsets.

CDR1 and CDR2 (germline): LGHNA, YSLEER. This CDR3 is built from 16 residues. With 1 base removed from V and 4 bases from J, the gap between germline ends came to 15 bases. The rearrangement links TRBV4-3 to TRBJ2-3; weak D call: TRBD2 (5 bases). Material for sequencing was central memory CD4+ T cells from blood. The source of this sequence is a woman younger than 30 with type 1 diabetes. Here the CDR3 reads CASSQVSGFRADTQYF. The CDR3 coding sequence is TGCGCCAGCAGCCAAGTTTCGGGGTTTCGCGCAGATACGCAGTATTTT.